The rows below give T cell receptor beta chains drawn from one sample of a study of beta chain features in type 1 diabetes. Profiled with immunoSEQ multiplex PCR; TCRdb holds only in-frame clones, not every one. The table shows a few hundred thousand clones, with 25% to 30% occurring only once. Sequenced sample: central memory CD4+ T cells from blood. The receptor set was obtained from a man aged 30 to 39 in good health. CDR3s include the opening cysteine and the closing phenylalanine or tryptophan. Each record gives: J gene, clone size, D gene, V gene, CDR3 protein, CDR3 DNA. The D gene is left open where the match is weak. Some rows mark clone size as missing; the rest say once, few, many or name a class of expanded clone.

TRBJ2-1 | few | . | TRBV29-1 | CSGNWGEQFF | TGCAGCGGGAACTGGGGTGAGCAGTTCTTC
TRBJ2-1 | . | . | TRBV5-6 | CASSLVSGAEQFF | TGTGCCAGCAGCTTGGTTAGCGGAGCGGAGCAGTTCTTC
TRBJ2-3 | few | . | TRBV19 | CASSNPTRSTDTQYF | TGTGCCAGTAGTAATCCAACCCGTTCCACAGATACGCAGTATTTT
TRBJ2-1 | . | TRBD2 | TRBV7-2 | CASSRTSGIHNEQFF | TGTGCCAGCAGCAGGACTAGCGGGATACACAATGAGCAGTTCTTC
TRBJ1-6 | . | TRBD1 | TRBV30 | CAWSKPGQRGSPLHF | TGTGCCTGGAGTAAACCGGGACAGAGGGGTTCACCCCTCCACTTT
TRBJ2-3 | . | . | TRBV28 | CASSFGQSTDTQYF | TGTGCCAGCAGTTTCGGACAGAGCACAGATACGCAGTATTTT
TRBJ2-1 | . | . | TRBV15 | CATSRVWGESINEQFF | TGTGCCACCAGCAGAGTGTGGGGGGAATCAATTAATGAGCAGTTCTTC
TRBJ2-3 | few | . | TRBV29-1 | CSVVKGQDTQYF | TGCAGCGTTGTAAAGGGACAAGATACGCAGTATTTT
TRBJ2-6 | . | TRBD1 | TRBV19 | CASSTRGQVPGANVLTF | TGTGCCAGTAGTACCCGGGGACAGGTGCCTGGGGCCAACGTCCTGACTTTC
TRBJ1-4 | many | . | TRBV30 | CAWSAWTAGEKLFF | TGTGCCTGGAGTGCCTGGACTGCTGGTGAAAAACTGTTTTTT
TRBJ2-1 | . | TRBD2 | TRBV4-2 | CASSQDRGASGGNEQFF | TGTGCCAGCAGCCAAGATCGAGGCGCTAGCGGGGGTAATGAGCAGTTCTTC
TRBJ2-1 | . | TRBD2 | TRBV5-8 | CASSLAVAGPYYNEQFF | TGTGCCAGCAGCTTGGCCGTAGCGGGACCTTACTACAATGAGCAGTTCTTC
TRBJ2-1 | . | . | TRBV4-1 | CASSLLDSLQGNEQFF | TGTGCCAGCAGCCTACTAGACTCGCTCCAAGGGAATGAGCAGTTCTTC
TRBJ2-7 | . | . | TRBV5-5 | CASSGAPTADYEQYF | TGTGCCAGCAGCGGGGCCCCGACAGCGGACTACGAGCAGTACTTC
TRBJ2-3 | few | TRBD2 | TRBV11-2 | CASSTRASSGYTDTQYF | TGTGCCAGCAGCACAAGGGCATCTAGCGGCTACACAGATACGCAGTATTTT
TRBJ2-5 | . | . | TRBV11-2 | CASSSISTGETQYF | TGTGCCAGCAGCTCGATTTCTACTGGGGAGACCCAGTACTTC
TRBJ1-2 | few | . | TRBV18 | CASSPDRDYGYTF | TGTGCCAGCTCACCAGACCGAGACTATGGCTACACCTTC
TRBJ2-5 | . | TRBD1 | TRBV7-7 | CASSLTGTGVQETQYF | TGTGCCAGCAGCTTAACCGGGACAGGAGTCCAAGAGACCCAGTACTTC
TRBJ2-5 | few | . | TRBV28 | CASSTETQYF | TGTGCCAGCAGTACAGAGACCCAGTACTTC
TRBJ1-2 | few | TRBD1 | TRBV5-1 | CASSIGQGANYGYTF | TGCGCCAGCAGCATCGGACAGGGCGCTAACTATGGCTACACCTTC
TRBJ1-1 | . | . | TRBV6-1 | CASTRGERVNTEAFF | TGTGCCAGCACGCGGGGTGAGAGGGTGAACACTGAAGCTTTCTTT
TRBJ2-1 | . | . | TRBV19 | CASSILRDTEQFF | TGTGCCAGTAGTATTTTGCGGGACACTGAGCAGTTCTTC
TRBJ1-1 | few | TRBD1 | TRBV30 | CASRGLNTEAFF | TGTGCCAGCAGGGGGTTGAACACTGAAGCTTTCTTT
TRBJ1-1 | . | TRBD1 | TRBV6-6 | CASSDRQGGNTEAFF | TGTGCCAGCAGTGACCGACAGGGGGGGAACACTGAAGCTTTCTTT
TRBJ2-1 | few | TRBD2 | TRBV29-1 | CSVTPLGREGPEFF | TGCAGCGTGACCCCTCTGGGGCGGGAGGGTCCTGAGTTCTTC
TRBJ2-2 | . | . | TRBV2 | CASGPGLSGTGELFF | TGTGCCAGCGGCCCAGGCCTATCGGGCACCGGGGAGCTGTTTTTT
TRBJ2-3 | . | . | TRBV7-8 | CASSLIDTQYF | TGTGCCAGCAGCCTAATAGATACGCAGTATTTT
TRBJ2-1 | once | TRBD2 | TRBV7-6 | CASSRGTSLGTKGEQFF | TGTGCCAGCAGCCGAGGGACTAGCTTGGGTACGAAGGGTGAGCAGTTCTTC
TRBJ2-1 | . | TRBD2 | TRBV15 | CATSRDSGGANEQFF | TGTGCCACCAGCAGAGATAGCGGGGGGGCCAATGAGCAGTTCTTC
TRBJ2-1 | . | . | TRBV7-9 | CASSPGGPEQFF | TGTGCCAGCAGCCCTGGGGGTCCGGAGCAGTTCTTC
TRBJ2-1 | . | . | TRBV5-4 | CASSSLDLNEQFF | TGTGCCAGCAGCTCCTTGGACCTGAATGAGCAGTTCTTC
TRBJ2-4 | . | . | TRBV25-1 | CASSETGLRAIQYF | TGTGCCAGCAGTGAAACGGGACTGAGGGCCATTCAGTACTTC
TRBJ2-1 | . | . | TRBV9 | CASSVAVSPGDNEQFF | TGTGCCAGCAGCGTAGCTGTCTCGCCGGGGGACAATGAGCAGTTCTTC
TRBJ2-7 | few | TRBD1 | TRBV30 | CAWSVGTGYYEQYF | TGTGCCTGGAGTGTGGGGACAGGTTACTACGAGCAGTACTTC
TRBJ2-3 | few | TRBD1 | TRBV6-1 | CASRSGTGVTDTQYF | TGTGCCAGCAGGTCCGGGACAGGGGTAACAGATACGCAGTATTTT
TRBJ1-4 | few | . | TRBV7-8 | CASSLGRGGEKLFF | TGTGCCAGCAGCCTCGGACGGGGCGGGGAAAAACTGTTTTTT
TRBJ1-2 | . | TRBD1 | TRBV6-6 | CASREDRDYGYTF | TGTGCCAGCAGGGAGGACAGGGACTATGGCTACACCTTC
TRBJ2-7 | few | . | TRBV6-1 | CASRDGRSYEQYF | TGTGCCAGCCGGGACGGCCGCTCCTACGAGCAGTACTTC
TRBJ2-7 | . | TRBD2 | TRBV29-1 | CSVELAGVYEQYF | TGCAGCGTTGAACTCGCGGGAGTCTACGAGCAGTACTTC
TRBJ2-3 | . | TRBD2 | TRBV25-1 | CASRTGTSGSWAQYF | TGTGCCAGCAGAACCGGGACTAGCGGGAGTTGGGCGCAGTATTTT
TRBJ2-5 | . | . | TRBV5-1 | CASSLGTVQETQYF | TGCGCCAGCAGCTTGGGGACAGTTCAAGAGACCCAGTACTTC
TRBJ2-1 | . | TRBD2 | TRBV5-1 | CASSDTSGMDEQFF | TGCGCCAGCAGCGACACTAGCGGGATGGATGAGCAGTTCTTC
TRBJ2-7 | . | TRBD2 | TRBV19 | CASSFRSGKWQYF | TGTGCCAGTAGTTTTCGTAGCGGGAAATGGCAGTACTTC
TRBJ2-3 | . | TRBD2 | TRBV4-3 | CASSQEGGRALADTQYF | TGCGCCAGCAGCCAAGAGGGAGGGAGGGCCCTGGCGGATACGCAGTATTTT
TRBJ1-2 | few | . | TRBV9 | CASSVGRESGYTF | TGTGCCAGCAGCGTAGGGAGGGAATCTGGCTACACCTTC
TRBJ2-1 | . | . | TRBV7-9 | CAVGVEQFF | TGCGCGGTCGGAGTTGAGCAGTTCTTC
TRBJ1-5 | . | . | TRBV30 | CAWSYASNQPQHF | TGTGCCTGGTCATACGCAAGCAATCAGCCCCAGCATTTT